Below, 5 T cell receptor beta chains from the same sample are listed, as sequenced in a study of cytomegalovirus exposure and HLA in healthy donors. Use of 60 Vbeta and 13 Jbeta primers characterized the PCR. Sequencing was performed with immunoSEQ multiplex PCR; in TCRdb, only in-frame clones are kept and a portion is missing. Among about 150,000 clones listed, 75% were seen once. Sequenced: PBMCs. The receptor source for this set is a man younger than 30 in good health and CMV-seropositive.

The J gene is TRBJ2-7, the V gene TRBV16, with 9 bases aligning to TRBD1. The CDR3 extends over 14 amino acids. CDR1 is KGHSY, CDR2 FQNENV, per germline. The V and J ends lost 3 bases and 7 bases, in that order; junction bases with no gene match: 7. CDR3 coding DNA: TGTGCCAGCAGCCAGGGGACAGGGCCTAGGGAGCAGTACTTC. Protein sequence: CASSQGTGPREQYF.

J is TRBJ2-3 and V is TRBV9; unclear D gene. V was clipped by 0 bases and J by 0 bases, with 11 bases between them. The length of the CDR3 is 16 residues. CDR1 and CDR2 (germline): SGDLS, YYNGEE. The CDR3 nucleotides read TGTGCCAGCAGCGTAGGTAGCAGCTCTAGCACAGATACGCAGTATTTT. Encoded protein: CASSVGSSSSTDTQYF. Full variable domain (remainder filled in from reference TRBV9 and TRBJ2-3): DSGVTQTPKHLITATGQRVTLRCSPRSGDLSVYWYQQSLDQGLQFLIQYYNGEERAKGNILERFSAQQFPDLHSELNLSSLELGDSALYFCASSVGSSSSTDTQYFGPGTRLTVL.

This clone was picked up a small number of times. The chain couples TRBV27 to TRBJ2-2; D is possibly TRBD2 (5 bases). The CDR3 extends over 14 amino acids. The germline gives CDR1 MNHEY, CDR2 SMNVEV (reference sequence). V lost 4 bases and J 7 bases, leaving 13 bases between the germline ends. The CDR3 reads CASSYLPRDGELFF. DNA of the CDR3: TGTGCCAGCAGTTACCTCCCCCGGGACGGGGAGCTGTTTTTT.

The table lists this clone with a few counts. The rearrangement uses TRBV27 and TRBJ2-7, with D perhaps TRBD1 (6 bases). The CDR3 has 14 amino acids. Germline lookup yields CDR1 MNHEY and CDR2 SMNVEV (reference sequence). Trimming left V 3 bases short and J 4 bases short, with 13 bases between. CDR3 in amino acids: CASSLTGLPYEQYF. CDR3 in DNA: TGTGCCAGCAGTTTGACAGGTTTACCATACGAGCAGTACTTC.

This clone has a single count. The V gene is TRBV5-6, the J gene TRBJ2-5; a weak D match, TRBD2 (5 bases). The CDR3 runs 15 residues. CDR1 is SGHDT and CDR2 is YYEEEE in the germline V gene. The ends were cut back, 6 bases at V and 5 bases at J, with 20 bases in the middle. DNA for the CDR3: TGTGCCAGCATCAATCGGGTCATCAGAGGGGAGACCCAGTACTTC. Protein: CASINRVIRGETQYF.